Presented here are 11 T cell receptor beta chains from one specimen sequenced in a study of preoperative IRX-2 immunotherapy in early breast cancer. Produced via immunoSEQ multiplex PCR; TCRdb's table is partial and in-frame only. The table lists approximately 96,000 clones, roughly 85% of them singletons. Treatment meaning: preoperative locoregional IRX-2 cytokine immunotherapy. Material: tumor tissue, obtained after IRX-2 immunotherapy. The receptors originated from a human donor with breast cancer.

The chain combines TRBV19 with TRBJ1-1; the match to TRBD1 covers 8 bases. CDR1 is LNHDA and CDR2 is SQIVND in the germline V gene (reference sequence). This CDR3 is built from 15 residues. The ends lost 3 bases at V and 5 bases at J; junction bases unmatched: 8. The CDR3 protein is CASSIRQGRYTEAFF. CDR3 nucleotide sequence: TGTGCCAGTAGTATCCGACAGGGGCGTTATACTGAAGCTTTCTTT.

The chain joins TRBV19 to TRBJ1-2, with D uncertain. V dropped 7 bases and J dropped 0 bases, with 9 bases sitting between them. Germline V gene data show CDR1 as LNHDA and CDR2 as SQIVND (reference sequence). The CDR3 extends over 13 amino acids. In DNA, the CDR3 is TGTGCCAGTACACAGACCTCTAACTATGGCTACACCTTC. Translating gives CASTQTSNYGYTF.

CDR3 loop: CASSPGLGTDEQYF. The CDR3 nucleotides read TGTGCCAGCTCACCTGGACTAGGCACAGACGAGCAGTACTTC. The chain joins TRBV18 to TRBJ2-7; the match to TRBD2 covers 7 bases. Germline V gene lookup returns CDR1 KGHSH and CDR2 LQKENI. Losses at the gene ends were 3 bases for V and 5 bases for J; bases not matched to a gene: 7. The CDR3 length is 14 residues.

In its sample, this clone was seen once. V gene TRBV28 combines with J gene TRBJ1-2; D remains unclear. The V end was cut by 6 bases, the J end by 5 bases, with 13 bases between. Germline V CDR1 and CDR2: MDHEN, SYDVKM. This CDR3 spans 13 amino acids. CDR3 in DNA: TGTGCCAGCAGACCACGGACGGAGTATGGCTACACCTTC. Its protein is CASRPRTEYGYTF.

The chain combines TRBV1 with TRBJ2-1; the table gives TRBD2 as D, unverified against the DNA. TRBV1 is given as a pseudogene. CDR3 length: 15 residues. In nucleotides, the CDR3 is TGCGCCAGCAGCCAAAGACTAGCGGAAAGGCATGAGCAGTTCTTC. Translating gives CASSQRLAERHEQFF.

The chain couples TRBV30 to TRBJ1-1; D is undetermined. Germline V lookup: CDR1 GTSNPN, CDR2 SVGIG (reference sequence). Trimming took 0 bases from V and 1 from J, leaving 6 bases between them. The CDR3 covers 13 residues. The CDR3 DNA follows: TGTGCCTGGAGTGTACGCGGGAACACTGAAGCTTTCTTT. This gives the protein CAWSVRGNTEAFF.

The chain links TRBV19 to TRBJ2-4; 9 bases agree with TRBD1. Germline values: CDR1 LNHDA, CDR2 SQIVND (reference sequence). The CDR3 is 14 amino acids. The trim removed 6 bases at V and 3 bases at J, leaving 3 bases unmatched. CDR3 protein: CASSVTGGKNIQYF. In nucleotides, the CDR3 is TGTGCCAGTAGCGTGACAGGGGGCAAAAACATTCAGTACTTC.

The chain has TRBV5-1 and TRBJ2-7, with a weak D call TRBD2 (6 bases). CDR1 SGHRS and CDR2 YFSETQ come from the germline V gene. The CDR3 length is 17 residues. With 2 bases removed from V and 0 bases from J, the gap between germline ends came to 18 bases. In DNA form, the CDR3 reads TGCGCCAGCAGCTTCGCAGCCGGGCGGGGAAGCTCCTACGAGCAGTACTTC. Amino acid sequence: CASSFAAGRGSSYEQYF.

The V and J genes are TRBV6-8 and TRBJ1-3, with a tentative D call TRBD1 (6 bases). V lost 0 bases, J lost 2 bases, and 11 bases lay in between. The V gene's germline CDR1 is MNHGY and CDR2 SAAAGT. The CDR3 has 16 residues. The CDR3 coding sequence is TGTGCCAGCAGTTACTCGATCGGGGGCCCTGGAAACACCATATATTTT. It yields the protein CASSYSIGGPGNTIYF.

The DNA for the CDR3 is TGTGCCAGTAGTATGGCGGGACAGGGGGCGGAAGAGGACACTGAAGCTTTCTTT. Translating gives CASSMAGQGAEEDTEAFF. The V and J genes are TRBV19 and TRBJ1-1; 12 bases line up with TRBD1. Trimming removed 3 bases from V and 3 bases from J; junction bases left unmatched: 11. Germline V lookup: CDR1 LNHDA, CDR2 SQIVND (reference sequence). The CDR3 runs 18 residues.

This chain connects TRBV11-3 to TRBJ1-2; TRBD1 matches 7 bases. This CDR3 has 14 amino acids. Germline CDR1 and CDR2: SGHNT and YENEEA. V trimming: 3 bases; J trimming: 5 bases; junction bases outside the gene matches: 6. CDR3 DNA sequence: TGTGCCAGCAGCTTGGCGGACAGGTTTTATGGCTACACCTTC. Its protein is CASSLADRFYGYTF.